This TCR beta chain is from a study of long-term antiretroviral therapy in people with HIV. This clone was picked up one time. Survey-level immunoSEQ v3.0 assays were run. For each individual sample, sequencing targeted 40,000-50,000 T-cell genomes. Clones were sequenced by immunoSEQ multiplex PCR, and TCRdb holds only the in-frame ones, with some missing. The sample shows 15,000 or so clones, almost 90% of them seen only once. Germline V gene data show CDR1 as MGHDK and CDR2 as SYGVNS. CDR3 length: 14 residues. V lost 7 bases and J lost 0, with 12 bases in between. The receptor was derived from a woman in her 30s with HIV. Sequences were derived from unsorted PBMCs, sampled about 2.4 years before starting antiretroviral therapy. The chain couples TRBV25-1 to TRBJ1-2; D unclear. The CDR3 here is CASTADRANYGYTF. The CDR3 region has the DNA TGTGCCAGCACCGCTGACCGAGCTAACTATGGCTACACCTTC.